The clone carrying this TCR beta chain was picked up one time. The data are from a study of blood T cell repertoires in COVID-19. Overall study context: From the United States, Italy and Spain came samples of acute and convalescent COVID-19. Sources were T cells, B-cell-depleted T cells, or PBMCs; the material itself was cDNA or gDNA.

This CDR3 region has 17 residues. J was trimmed by 0 bases and V by 4 bases; bases with no gene match: 11. The germline CDR1 and CDR2 sequences are SEHNR and FQNEAQ (reference sequence). As handled by the study authors: Amplifying reference gene primers gave estimates of nucleated cell counts. Sequenced by immunoSEQ multiplex PCR; TCRdb stores in-frame clones only, minus some. V, J and clone size reflect that table, while D and trimming were determined from the DNA. The data show some 190,000 clones, roughly 84% seen once. The sequenced sample was peripheral blood. The chain joins TRBV7-9 to TRBJ1-2; 7 bases are a match to TRBD1. The TCR originated in a woman at least 80 years old with active or convalescent COVID-19. Here the CDR3 DNA reads TGTGCCAGCAGCTCCAAGTGGACAGGAGGAGCTAACTATGGCTACACCTTC. Its translation: CASSSKWTGGANYGYTF. Supplemented by reference TRBV7-9 and TRBJ1-2, the full variable domain reads DTGVSQNPRHKITKRGQNVTFRCDPISEHNRLYWYRQTLGQGPEFLTYFQNEAQLEKSRLLSDRFSAERPKGSFSTLEIQRTEQGDSAMYLCASSSKWTGGANYGYTFGSGTRLTVV.